What follows are 10 T cell receptor beta chains derived from one specimen sequenced in a study of glioma-infiltrating T cells. TCR alpha and beta CDR3 regions were amplified from RNA using iRepertoire nested multiplex PCR. TCRdb ran MiXCR on the multiplex PCR reads and lists one entry per CDR3 protein. The table includes tens of thousands of distinct CDR3 sequences, about 23% detected once. What was sequenced was glioma tissue, nonneoplastic brain tissue, or PBMCs (not recorded which). These receptor sequences come from a human donor with low-grade glioma or glioblastoma, undergoing nonglioma brain surgery, or in good health (not recorded which).

This clonotype was seen at least ten times. The gene calls are TRBV10-2 and TRBJ1-5; D is unresolved. Germline CDR1 reads WSHSY; CDR2 reads SAAADI. This CDR3 spans 14 amino acids. Trimming took 2 bases from V and 7 from J, leaving 12 bases between them. For the CDR3, the DNA is TGCGCCAGCAGTGAGCCCCGTCTGAAACAGCCCCAGCATTTT. Protein sequence: CASSEPRLKQPQHF.

This clonotype was observed at least ten times. This sequence joins TRBV20-1 and TRBJ1-4; D is perhaps TRBD1 (5 bases). The CDR3 contains 15 residues. V lost 2 bases, J lost 1 base, and 11 bases lay in between. Germline assignment: CDR1 DFQATT and CDR2 SNEGSKA (reference sequence). The CDR3 DNA is TGCAGTGCTAGACCATCGGGACTAACTAATGAAAAACTGTTTTTT. Its translation is CSARPSGLTNEKLFF.

Remarks on this clonotype: Since a much larger clone is just one base distant, this may be a read error. The chain is built from TRBV19 and TRBJ1-5, with D tentatively TRBD1 (5 bases). The CDR3 sequence is 16 residues long. V was clipped by 3 bases and J by 2 bases, with 14 bases between them. From germline, CDR1 is LNHDA and CDR2 SQIVND (reference sequence). The CDR3 region has the DNA TGTGCCAGTAGTATGAGGAGGGGATCGGGCAATCAGCCCCAGCATTTT. Protein: CASSMRRGSGNQPQHF. Using reference TRBV19 and TRBJ1-5 for the parts outside the CDR3, the full variable domain is DGGITQSPKYLFRKEGQNVTLSCEQNLNHDAMYWYRQDPGQGLRLIYYSQIVNDFQKGDIAEGYSVSREKKESFPLTVTSAQKNPTAFYLCASSMRRGSGNQPQHFGDGTRLSIL.

This clonotype was seen at least ten times. V and J are TRBV7-2 and TRBJ2-3; 8 nucleotides match TRBD2. CDR3 length: 13 amino acids. Germline CDR1 reads SGHTA; CDR2 reads FQGNSA. Trimming took 9 bases from V and 10 from J; bases not matched to a gene: 12. CDR3 DNA sequence: TGTGCCAGTGCGGGACTAGACCCTAGGGCGCAGTATTTT. Its translation is CASAGLDPRAQYF.

This clonotype was counted only a few times. This rearrangement joins TRBV9 to TRBJ1-2; TRBD1 might be the D (6 bases). This CDR3 has 13 amino acids. Germline-derived CDR1 and CDR2 are SGDLS and YYNGEE. The V end was cut by 0 bases, the J end by 9 bases, with 12 bases between. As DNA, the CDR3 is TGTGCCAGCAGCGTAGAGGGCAGGGGTAGCTACACCTTC. It codes for CASSVEGRGSYTF.

This clonotype has ten or more counts. CDR3 nucleotide sequence: TGTGCCAGCAGTTACAACAGGTTCTCCTACGAGCAGTACTTC. Translating it yields CASSYNRFSYEQYF. The J gene is TRBJ2-7, the V gene TRBV6-5, with D possibly matching TRBD1 (5 bases). V was trimmed by 2 bases and J by 0 bases, leaving 8 bases between them. The CDR3 runs 14 residues. Germline CDR1 is MNHEY and CDR2 is SVGAGI.

This clonotype was seen ten or more times. The chain joins TRBV7-9 to TRBJ2-3; 10 bases agree with TRBD1. Germline CDR1 reads SEHNR; CDR2 reads FQNEAQ (reference sequence). Losses at the gene ends were 5 bases for V and 9 bases for J; bases not matched to a gene: 8. This CDR3 comprises 14 residues. The CDR3 loop is CASSQGQGRATQYF. CDR3 DNA sequence: TGTGCCAGCAGCCAGGGACAGGGGAGGGCGACGCAGTATTTT. Full variable domain (remainder filled in from reference TRBV7-9 and TRBJ2-3): DTGVSQNPRHKITKRGQNVTFRCDPISEHNRLYWYRQTLGQGPEFLTYFQNEAQLEKSRLLSDRFSAERPKGSFSTLEIQRTEQGDSAMYLCASSQGQGRATQYFGPGTRLTVL.

There are many counts of this clonotype. The chain carries TRBV18 and TRBJ1-1; D gene uncertain. This CDR3 contains 15 residues. CDR1 is KGHSH, CDR2 LQKENI, per germline. V lost 6 bases and J 5 bases, leaving 19 bases between the germline ends. The CDR3: CASSPSEIRRTEAFF. CDR3 in DNA: TGTGCCAGCTCTCCGAGCGAGATTCGACGGACTGAAGCTTTCTTT.

In its sample, this clonotype was seen many times. The chain recombines TRBV2 with TRBJ1-1; no definite D call. Germline assignment: CDR1 SNHLY and CDR2 FYNNEI. V shed 6 bases and J shed 7 bases, with 18 bases lying between them. The CDR3 consists of 14 residues. The CDR3 region is CASSVSGVVNEAFF. The CDR3 nucleotides are TGTGCCAGCAGCGTCTCAGGAGTCGTCAATGAAGCTTTCTTT.

The rearrangement joins TRBV12-3 or TRBV12-4 to TRBJ1-2, with D perhaps matching TRBD1 (5 bases). The CDR3 has 15 residues. V shed 2 bases and J shed 7 bases, with 17 bases lying between them. Here the CDR3 DNA reads TGTGCCAGCAGTTTACCCAGGGAACGGTCAAGTGGCTACACCTTC. As protein: CASSLPRERSSGYTF.